The rows below give T cell receptor beta chains drawn from one sample of a study of blood T cell repertoires in COVID-19. Some clones are missing from TCRdb's copy, which holds only in-frame ones; the method was immunoSEQ multiplex PCR. The data hold more than 150,000 clones, with around nine tenths observed a single time. The sample taken for sequencing was peripheral blood. These TCRs come from a woman under 30 who had recovered from COVID-19. The CDR3 runs from the conserved cysteine through the conserved F or W. A D gene is named only where the DNA matches it firmly. Not all rows give a size; the values are once, few, many and, for expanded clones, a class.

D: TRBD2
size: once
V: TRBV3-1/TRBV3-2
CDR3: CASSPTSGVADTQYF

D: TRBD1
size: few
V: TRBV20-1
CDR3: CSASPIGGQFQETQYF

D: TRBD2
size: .
V: TRBV12-3/TRBV12-4
CDR3: CASTGGSRNEQFF

D: .
size: .
V: TRBV20-1
CDR3: CSASRYRASTDTQYF

D: TRBD2
size: .
V: TRBV7-9
CDR3: CASSPPMIAGPTDTQYF

D: .
size: .
V: TRBV6-2/TRBV6-3
CDR3: CASSYYRLGGGYTF

D: .
size: .
V: TRBV10-2
CDR3: CASRPTNYNEQFF

D: TRBD1
size: .
V: TRBV19
CDR3: CASSIVVRTGRSANEQFF

D: .
size: once
V: TRBV6-2/TRBV6-3
CDR3: CASSYSRGSGYEQFF

D: .
size: .
V: TRBV5-4
CDR3: CASSLPGQWRNSPLHF

D: TRBD1
size: .
V: TRBV7-9
CDR3: CASSLENPRQGTNYGYTF

D: TRBD2
size: .
V: TRBV4-1
CDR3: CASSQDVAGGPLTDTQYF

D: TRBD2
size: .
V: TRBV4-3
CDR3: CASSQEVGGPADTQYF

D: .
size: .
V: TRBV7-2
CDR3: CASSPQAGNEQFF

D: TRBD1
size: .
V: TRBV5-1
CDR3: CASSPDRDTDTQYF

D: .
size: .
V: TRBV18
CDR3: CASSQVRNTEAFF

D: .
size: once
V: TRBV7-2
CDR3: CASSLNVALLQETQYF

D: TRBD1
size: .
V: TRBV9
CDR3: CASSARQGMADTQYF

D: TRBD1
size: .
V: TRBV6-5
CDR3: CASSYSGQGAGEQFF

D: .
size: .
V: TRBV9
CDR3: CASSVVPGTSYEQYF

D: .
size: .
V: TRBV3-1/TRBV3-2
CDR3: CASSRRTAELEAFF

D: TRBD2
size: .
V: TRBV27
CDR3: CASPSPRASGRAVAKNIQYF

D: .
size: .
V: TRBV4-1
CDR3: CASSQEGGQETQYF

D: TRBD1
size: .
V: TRBV19
CDR3: CASSKQGRRTEAFF